This TCR beta chain was sequenced during a study of shared clonotypes between healthy human individuals. Study-wide context: In total, the donors were a couple of women and a few men aged 18 to 49. Study outcomes and limitations: Read depth was anticipated to influence clonotype sharing among donors. Estimated richness values were generally larger in naive subsets than in memory subsets.

Healthy adults negative for HIV, lacking recent acute infections or vaccinations, served as donors. Germline CDR1 reads SEHNR; CDR2 reads FQNEAQ (reference sequence). Trimming cost V 2 bases and J 3 bases, with 8 bases left between them. The CDR3 sequence is 13 residues long. Here immunoSEQ multiplex PCR was the method, and the copy in TCRdb shows in-frame clones only, minus some. The table has 2 million to 2.5 million clones, approximately 94% seen once. With respect to this clone: The antigen remains unidentified.

The chain links TRBV7-9 to TRBJ2-7; D not certain. This receptor was identified in a man between 18 and 29 years old in good health. Input material: naive CD4+ T cells sorted from blood. Subset denoted: CD45RA+ positively selected. The CDR3 region is CASSLTADYEQYF. The CDR3, as DNA: TGTGCCAGCAGCTTAACGGCGGACTACGAGCAGTACTTC.